Below are 13 T cell receptor beta chains sequenced from a single sample in a study of human T cells and chemical hapten exposure. In TCRdb, the RACE reads were re-called with MiXCR into one record per CDR3 protein. Of a few hundred thousand distinct CDR3 sequences listed, about 5% are singletons. Time point indicated: pre-sensitization, week 0. Treatment noted: therapeutic diphenylcyclopropenone sensitization with weekly scalp DPC. This sample comprised whole blood, obtained in connection with sensitization to the hapten diphenylcyclopropenone (DPC). The receptors were sampled from a woman aged 18 to 35 with alopecia areata. Some clones in this sample may be carry-over from other donors' samples.

This clonotype has a count of ten or more. This chain uses TRBV7-2 with TRBJ2-1, with 10 nucleotides matching TRBD1. The CDR3 sequence is 15 residues long. The V and J ends lost 0 bases and 4 bases, in that order; junction bases with no gene match: 0. CDR1 is SGHTA, CDR2 FQGNSA, per germline. DNA for the CDR3: TGTGCCAGCAGCTTAGCGGGACAGGGGTACAATGAGCAGTTCTTC. Protein sequence: CASSLAGQGYNEQFF.

Note on this clonotype: At one end the junction does not follow the germline gene, possibly because of a read error. The genes are TRBV28 and TRBJ2-6; no clear D gene. CDR3 length equals 14 residues. The germline CDR1 and CDR2 sequences are MDHEN and SYDVKM. The CDR3 sequence is CASSIHSVANVLTF. CDR3 in DNA: TGTGCCAGCAGTATTCACTCTGTGGCCAACGTCCTGACTTTC.

This clonotype was seen a handful of times. V is TRBV15 and J is TRBJ2-5, with 10 bases that match TRBD2. Germline loops: CDR1 LNHNV, CDR2 YYDKDF (reference sequence). V shed 1 base, J shed 1 base, and the junction held 3 bases outside the gene matches. CDR3 length: 16 residues. In nucleotides, the CDR3 is TGTGCCACCAGCAGAGGTAGCGGGGGGTCCCAAGAGACCCAGTACTTC. Amino acids: CATSRGSGGSQETQYF.

This clonotype was recorded at least ten times. The CDR3 is CASSYPPGEGVRNTEAFF. As DNA, the CDR3 is TGTGCCAGCAGCTACCCACCCGGGGAAGGGGTAAGGAACACTGAAGCTTTCTTT. The rearrangement links TRBV7-4 to TRBJ1-1; D is possibly TRBD1 (5 bases). CDR1 and CDR2 (germline): SGHVT, SQSDAQ. V lost 4 bases, J lost 1 base, and 22 bases lay in between. The CDR3 runs 18 residues.

Many counts were recorded for this clonotype. The V and J genes are TRBV21-1 and TRBJ2-7; the DNA was not used to check the table's D call, TRBD1. TRBV21-1 is marked as a pseudogene. This CDR3 region has 14 residues. CDR3: CASSLRTGIYEQYF. CDR3 bases: TGTGCCAGCAGCCTGCGGACAGGGATCTACGAGCAGTACTTC.

The sample holds many counts of this clonotype. The rearrangement joins TRBV7-2 to TRBJ2-1; 10 bases line up with TRBD1. The CDR3 consists of 15 residues. CDR1 and CDR2 (germline): SGHTA, FQGNSA. Trimming cost V 5 bases and J 6 bases; bases outside gene matches: 7. CDR3 loop: CASSPRGTGANEQFF. The CDR3 DNA reads TGTGCCAGCAGCCCGCGAGGGACAGGGGCCAATGAGCAGTTCTTC. Complete variable domain (other parts from reference TRBV7-2 and TRBJ2-1): GAGVSQSPSNKVTEKGKDVELRCDPISGHTALYWYRQSLGQGLEFLIYFQGNSAPDKSGLPSDRFSAERTGGSVSTLTIQRTQQEDSAVYLCASSPRGTGANEQFFGPGTRLTVL.

This clonotype was observed a handful of times. The V gene is TRBV7-2, the J gene TRBJ1-1; tentatively, D is TRBD1 (6 bases). The CDR3 has 13 amino acids. V lost 0 bases and J 7 bases, leaving 9 bases between the germline ends. The germline V gene has CDR1 SGHTA and CDR2 FQGNSA. The CDR3 spells CASSLAGGIEAFF. In nucleotides, the CDR3 is TGTGCCAGCAGCTTAGCAGGGGGGATTGAAGCTTTCTTT.

This chain uses TRBV28 with TRBJ2-7; 8 bases match TRBD2. The CDR3 totals 12 residues. The trim removed 7 bases at V and 6 bases at J, leaving 5 bases unmatched. Germline V lookup: CDR1 MDHEN, CDR2 SYDVKM. The CDR3 spells CASNRGGREQYF. CDR3 sequence (DNA): TGTGCCAGCAACCGCGGGGGGCGCGAGCAGTACTTC.

This clonotype occurred a few times. This chain uses TRBV20-1 with TRBJ2-7, with D uncertain. Trimming pared 1 base from V and 5 bases from J, leaving 18 bases between. Germline V gene lookup returns CDR1 DFQATT and CDR2 SNEGSKA (reference sequence). The CDR3 spans 15 residues. The CDR3 coding sequence is TGCAGTGCTAGAGTTCAGGTCCGAGGTGGCGACGAGCAGTACTTC. It is translated as CSARVQVRGGDEQYF.

This clonotype has only a few counts. The gene calls are TRBV5-1 and TRBJ2-5; TRBD1 aligns across 8 bases. After removal of 4 bases from V and 7 bases from J, the junction contained 18 bases not matched to a gene. The CDR3 spans 17 residues. Germline V gene data show CDR1 as SGHRS and CDR2 as YFSETQ. CDR3: CASSPPAAGGFVGTQYF. CDR3 in DNA: TGCGCCAGCAGCCCGCCGGCGGCAGGGGGCTTTGTAGGGACCCAGTACTTC. Complete variable domain (other parts from reference TRBV5-1 and TRBJ2-5): KAGVTQTPRYLIKTRGQQVTLSCSPISGHRSVSWYQQTPGQGLQFLFEYFSETQRNKGNFPGRFSGRQFSNSRSEMNVSTLELGDSALYLCASSPPAAGGFVGTQYFGPGTRLLVL.

The chain is built from TRBV2 and TRBJ1-1; D gene uncertain. This CDR3 has 12 residues. Trimming removed 7 bases from V and 7 bases from J, with 13 bases in between. Germline CDR1 reads SNHLY; CDR2 reads FYNNEI. CDR3 bases: TGTGCCAGCACTCGGGATCGCGGTGAAGCTTTCTTT. This translates into CASTRDRGEAFF.

This clonotype appeared many times. V gene TRBV4-1 combines with J gene TRBJ2-5; TRBD2 agrees at 8 bases. Germline loops: CDR1 MGHRA, CDR2 YSYEKL. With V trimmed by 0 bases and J by 0 bases, 3 bases remained unmatched. The CDR3 sequence is 16 residues long. The CDR3 nucleotides read TGCGCCAGCAGCCAAGAATTAGCGGGGAACCAAGAGACCCAGTACTTC. The encoded protein is CASSQELAGNQETQYF.

This clonotype was detected ten times or more. The rearrangement joins TRBV6-5 to TRBJ1-1; tentative D call: TRBD1 (5 bases). The CDR3 runs 18 residues. V was clipped by 2 bases and J by 3 bases, with 22 bases between them. Germline-derived CDR1 and CDR2 are MNHEY and SVGAGI. The CDR3 here is CASSYEWELGGKYTEAFF. CDR3 nucleotides: TGTGCCAGCAGTTACGAGTGGGAACTGGGGGGGAAGTACACTGAAGCTTTCTTT.